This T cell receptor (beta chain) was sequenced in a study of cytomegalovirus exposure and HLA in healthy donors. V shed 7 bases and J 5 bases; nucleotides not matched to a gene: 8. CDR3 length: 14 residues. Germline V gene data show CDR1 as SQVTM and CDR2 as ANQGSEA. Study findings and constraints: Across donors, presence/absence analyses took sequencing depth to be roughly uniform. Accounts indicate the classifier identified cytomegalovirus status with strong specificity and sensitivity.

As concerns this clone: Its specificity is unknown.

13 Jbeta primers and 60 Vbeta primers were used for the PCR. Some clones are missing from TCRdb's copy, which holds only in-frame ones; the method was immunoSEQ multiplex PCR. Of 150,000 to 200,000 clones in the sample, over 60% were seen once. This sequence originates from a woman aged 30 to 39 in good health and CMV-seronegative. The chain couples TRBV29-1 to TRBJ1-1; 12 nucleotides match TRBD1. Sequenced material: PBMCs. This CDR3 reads CSAIRDRGHTEAFF. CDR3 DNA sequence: TGCAGCGCCATCCGGGACAGGGGGCATACTGAAGCTTTCTTT.